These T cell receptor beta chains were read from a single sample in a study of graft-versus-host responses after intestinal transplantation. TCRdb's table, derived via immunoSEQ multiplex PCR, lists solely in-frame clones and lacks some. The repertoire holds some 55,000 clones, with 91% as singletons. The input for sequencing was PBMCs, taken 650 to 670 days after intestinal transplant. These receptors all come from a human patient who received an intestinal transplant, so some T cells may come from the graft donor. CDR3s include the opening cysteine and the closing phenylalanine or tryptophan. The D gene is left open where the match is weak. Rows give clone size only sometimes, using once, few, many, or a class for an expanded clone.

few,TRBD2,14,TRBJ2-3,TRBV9,CASSFRGGPDTQYF,TGTGCCAGCAGCTTCCGGGGGGGCCCAGATACGCAGTATTTT
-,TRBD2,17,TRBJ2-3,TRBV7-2,CASSLAWAGVATDTQYF,TGTGCCAGCAGCTTAGCGTGGGCGGGGGTGGCCACAGATACGCAGTATTTT
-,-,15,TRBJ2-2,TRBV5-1,CASSLGTHNTGELFF,TGCGCCAGCAGCTTAGGGACTCATAACACCGGGGAGCTGTTTTTT
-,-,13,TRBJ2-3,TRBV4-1,CASGTPEGDTQYF,TGCGCCAGTGGGACCCCTGAGGGAGATACGCAGTATTTT
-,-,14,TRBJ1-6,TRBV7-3,CASSSPGILSPLHF,TGTGCCAGCAGCTCTCCAGGGATTCTTTCACCCCTCCACTTT
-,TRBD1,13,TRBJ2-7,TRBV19,CASSSGGWYEQYF,TGTGCCAGTAGTTCAGGGGGATGGTACGAGCAGTACTTC
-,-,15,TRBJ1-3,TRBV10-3,CAISERLNSGNTIYF,TGTGCCATCAGTGAGAGGCTGAACTCTGGAAACACCATATATTTT
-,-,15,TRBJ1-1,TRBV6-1,CASSKREAGYTEAFF,TGTGCCAGCAGTAAAAGGGAGGCGGGGTACACTGAAGCTTTCTTT
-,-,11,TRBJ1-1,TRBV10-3,CAISESTEAFF,TGTGCCATCAGTGAGTCAACTGAAGCTTTCTTT
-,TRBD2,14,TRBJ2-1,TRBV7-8,CASSGGGVDNEQFF,TGTGCCAGCAGTGGCGGGGGAGTCGACAATGAGCAGTTCTTC
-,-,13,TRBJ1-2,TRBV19,CASSEGGIYGYTF,TGTGCCAGTAGTGAGGGGGGAATCTATGGCTACACCTTC
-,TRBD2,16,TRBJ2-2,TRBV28,CASSPDSGGVAGELFF,TGTGCCAGCAGTCCTGATAGCGGGGGGGTGGCCGGGGAGCTGTTTTTT
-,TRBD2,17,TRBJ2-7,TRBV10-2,CASRGTPGLAPAYEQYF,TGCGCCAGCAGAGGAACACCGGGACTAGCGCCAGCCTACGAGCAGTACTTC
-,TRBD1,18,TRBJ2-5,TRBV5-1,CASSLALLDRGRRETQYF,TGCGCCAGCAGCTTGGCCTTGCTGGACAGGGGGCGCCGGGAGACCCAGTACTTC
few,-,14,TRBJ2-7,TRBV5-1,CASSWGHGFYEQYF,TGCGCCAGCAGCTGGGGACACGGATTCTACGAGCAGTACTTC
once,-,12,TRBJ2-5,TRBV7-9,CASSLAGETQYF,TGTGCCAGCAGCTTAGCGGGGGAGACCCAGTACTTC
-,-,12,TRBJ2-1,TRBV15,CATSTTGNEQFF,TGTGCCACCAGCACCACAGGCAATGAGCAGTTCTTC